Shown below are 5 T cell receptor beta chains from a single sample sequenced in a study of blood T cells in healthy people across ages. Sample-barcoded 5' priming and a J-beta primer mix drove a second PCR of roughly 6 to 12 cycles. MiXCR was run by TCRdb on the 5' RACE reads, yielding one entry per CDR3 protein. The sample comprises fewer than 950,000 distinct CDR3 sequences, roughly 34% of which are singletons, and 10% to 15% rests with the top ten. Source material: blood. All receptors come from a man aged 18 to 30 in good health.

This clonotype was seen a few times. The CDR3 spells CASSSRQGGPQHF. CDR3 DNA sequence: TGTGCCAGCAGCTCTCGACAGGGCGGTCCCCAGCATTTT. The gene calls are TRBV7-2 and TRBJ1-5; the match to TRBD1 covers 7 bases. Losses at the gene ends were 4 bases for V and 10 bases for J; bases not matched to a gene: 7. The CDR3 is made up of 13 amino acids. Germline CDR1 and CDR2: SGHTA and FQGNSA. Filled out from reference TRBV7-2 and TRBJ1-5, the complete variable domain reads GAGVSQSPSNKVTEKGKDVELRCDPISGHTALYWYRQSLGQGLEFLIYFQGNSAPDKSGLPSDRFSAERTGGSVSTLTIQRTQQEDSAVYLCASSSRQGGPQHFGDGTRLSIL.

The rearrangement links TRBV7-2 to TRBJ1-5; unclear D gene. This CDR3 comprises 15 residues. Trimming removed 2 bases from V and 5 bases from J, with 13 bases in between. Germline V gives CDR1 SGHTA, CDR2 FQGNSA. The CDR3 protein is CASSLLLVGHQPQHF. DNA of the CDR3: TGTGCCAGCAGCTTACTATTGGTCGGTCATCAGCCCCAGCATTTT.

This clonotype appeared a few times. The J gene is TRBJ2-1, the V gene TRBV7-9; D unclear. V was clipped by 6 bases and J by 5 bases, with 14 bases between them. The CDR3 spans 14 residues. CDR1 SEHNR and CDR2 FQNEAQ come from the germline V gene (reference sequence). Written as DNA, the CDR3 is TGTGCCAGCAGTTTCGACGGGCCACACAATGAGCAGTTCTTC. Its protein product is CASSFDGPHNEQFF.

V gene TRBV12-3 or TRBV12-4 combines with J gene TRBJ2-1; the match to TRBD1 covers 9 bases. Trimming cost V 7 bases and J 8 bases; bases outside gene matches: 15. The CDR3 spans 16 residues. CDR3 nucleotides: TGTGCCAGCATCTCGGCGGGGACAGGGCCTGCGGATGAGCAGTTCTTC. Encoded protein: CASISAGTGPADEQFF.

The sample holds a few counts of this clonotype. The chain recombines TRBV6-2 or TRBV6-3 with TRBJ2-3, with 7 bases that match TRBD1. V was pared by 3 bases and J by 3 bases, with 6 bases of the junction left unmatched. This CDR3 comprises 15 residues. The V gene's germline CDR1 is MNHEY and CDR2 SVGEGT. CDR3 residues: CASSYEQGKTDTQYF. Here the CDR3 DNA reads TGTGCCAGCAGTTATGAACAGGGGAAAACAGATACGCAGTATTTT.